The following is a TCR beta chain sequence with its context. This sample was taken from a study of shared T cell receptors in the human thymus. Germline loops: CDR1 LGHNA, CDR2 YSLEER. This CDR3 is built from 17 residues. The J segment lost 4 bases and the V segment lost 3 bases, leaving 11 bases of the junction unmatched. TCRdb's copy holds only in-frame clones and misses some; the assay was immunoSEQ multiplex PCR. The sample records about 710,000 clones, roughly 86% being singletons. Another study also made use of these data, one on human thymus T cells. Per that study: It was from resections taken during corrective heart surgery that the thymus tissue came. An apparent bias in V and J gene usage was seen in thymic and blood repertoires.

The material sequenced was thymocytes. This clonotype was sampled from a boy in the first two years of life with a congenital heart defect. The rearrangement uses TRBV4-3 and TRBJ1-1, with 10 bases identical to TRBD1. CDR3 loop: CASSQQVGQGGLTEAFF. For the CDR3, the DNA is TGCGCCAGCAGCCAGCAGGTCGGACAGGGGGGTCTCACTGAAGCTTTCTTT.